The clone carrying this T cell receptor (beta chain) has at least ten counts. The antigen is not known. The data are from a study of T cells after yellow fever vaccination. Broader study findings: Abundant clonotypes from the bulk population could get into FACS-sorted repertoires as contaminants. A weaker secondary response peaked on day 5, the primary on day 15. Among primary-vaccination clones, most reappeared after the booster, at roughly 95% for CD4 and 88% for CD8. Overall, a small share of clonotypes was seen in both CD4 and CD8 compartments.

TCRdb independently ran MiXCR on the 5' RACE reads; one entry per CDR3 protein. The sample has about 50,000 distinct CDR3 sequences, less than 9% seen once. Sequences were derived from CD8+ T cells sorted from PBMCs, sampled around 15 days after the first yellow fever vaccination. This TCR derives from a man between 18 and 29 years old who received the YFV17D yellow fever vaccine.

CDR3 coding DNA: TGTGCCAGCAGTTACCCTGGCAGGGGCCTGCATGAGCAGTTCTTC. It encodes CASSYPGRGLHEQFF. The V call is TRBV6-5, the J call TRBJ2-1; D is possibly TRBD1 (6 bases). The length of the CDR3 is 15 residues. CDR1 and CDR2 from the germline V gene are MNHEY and SVGAGI. V gave up 2 bases and J gave up 8 bases, with 16 bases separating them.